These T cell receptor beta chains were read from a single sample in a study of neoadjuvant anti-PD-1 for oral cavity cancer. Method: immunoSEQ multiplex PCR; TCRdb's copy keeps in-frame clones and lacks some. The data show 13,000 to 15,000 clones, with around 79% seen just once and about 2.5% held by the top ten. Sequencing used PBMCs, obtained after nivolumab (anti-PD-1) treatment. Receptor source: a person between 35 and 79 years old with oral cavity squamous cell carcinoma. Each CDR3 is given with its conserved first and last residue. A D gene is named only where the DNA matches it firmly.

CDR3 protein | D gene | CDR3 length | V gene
CSATEEKLFF | - | 10 | TRBV20-1
CASSLTSGFSYEQYF | - | 15 | TRBV7-2
CAWSVVAGGPGTQYF | TRBD2 | 15 | TRBV30
CASSQGVTSGKNEQFF | TRBD2 | 16 | TRBV4-1
CASSLYEGGQFF | - | 12 | TRBV27
CASSLYVETSGSDTQYF | TRBD2 | 17 | TRBV7-8
CSAQDSPVGVNYGYTF | - | 16 | TRBV29-1
CSARGGNEQYF | - | 11 | TRBV20-1
CASSLRQGQETQYF | TRBD1 | 14 | TRBV4-1
CASSLPQGEVRLSGNTIYF | - | 19 | TRBV7-8
CASSQPEGWGGYTF | - | 14 | TRBV6-5
CASSSGQGLKYNEQFF | TRBD1 | 16 | TRBV5-1
CASSVGRDTQYF | - | 12 | TRBV9
CASSESGIGTGSYEQYF | TRBD1 | 17 | TRBV10-2
CASSLKGPTYEQYF | - | 14 | TRBV28
CASSELPSAEQYF | - | 13 | TRBV10-1
CASSIIGGGVNTEAFF | - | 16 | TRBV19
CASSAQPGGYTF | - | 12 | TRBV19
CASKDSGPGELFF | - | 13 | TRBV7-9
CASSLTWGLGNTIYF | - | 15 | TRBV19
CSGGGYRYGEQYF | - | 13 | TRBV29-1
CSAWGTYGYTF | - | 11 | TRBV20-1
CAWQTDRDYIQYF | TRBD1 | 13 | TRBV30
CASSYISGNTIYF | - | 13 | TRBV2
CAISESLGQGYEQYF | TRBD1 | 15 | TRBV10-3
CASSQGVYGYTF | TRBD1 | 12 | TRBV6-6
CASSQSKAKGEQYF | - | 14 | TRBV16
CASGRFSYEQYF | - | 12 | TRBV6-6
CASSSGLYGYTF | - | 12 | TRBV7-9
CASSHLLAGGFPYEQYF | TRBD2 | 17 | TRBV4-1
CASSSSGQTMNEHFF | TRBD1 | 15 | TRBV11-2
CASSHRASMSNTEAFF | - | 16 | TRBV11-3
CASSLGRASNQPQHF | - | 15 | TRBV11-2
CASTSRDTNQPQHF | - | 14 | TRBV6-1
CAWSIGTGYEKLFF | TRBD1 | 14 | TRBV30
CAWSRKGQGVQIGEKLFF | TRBD1 | 18 | TRBV30
CACSPAAKNIQYF | - | 13 | TRBV6-1
CASRRIPTPGIPYEQYF | - | 17 | TRBV6-7
CASSIVGTGTGYTF | TRBD1 | 14 | TRBV19
CASSPKYF | - | 8 | TRBV14
CAISGGSGNTIYF | - | 13 | TRBV7-9
CASSPRGSREAPYNEQFF | TRBD2 | 18 | TRBV19
CASSLSSGRISYEQYF | TRBD2 | 16 | TRBV5-6
CASSFSVAADTQYF | - | 14 | TRBV5-6
CASSLDRGQGGTEAFF | TRBD1 | 16 | TRBV11-2
CASSQEVWQAMNTEAFF | - | 17 | TRBV14
CASSRRDTWGVNTEAFF | - | 17 | TRBV7-9
CASTLGTGPYEQYF | TRBD1 | 14 | TRBV7-9
CASSLGGIRTDTQYF | - | 15 | TRBV5-6
CSVEVGRQILNTF | - | 13 | TRBV29-1
CASTPWGASTDTQYF | - | 15 | TRBV2
CASSFVSTSTDTQYF | - | 15 | TRBV7-2
CASSSTSGSRYEQYF | TRBD2 | 15 | TRBV19
CASSEDTSGRIADTQYF | TRBD2 | 17 | TRBV6-1
CASSLGRIYGYTF | - | 13 | TRBV11-2
CARDRVGETQYF | TRBD1 | 12 | TRBV30
CASSIVQGRNEQYF | - | 14 | TRBV19
CASSFDRDLNTEAFF | TRBD1 | 15 | TRBV6-5
CASSLGVRTGDTTAEAFF | TRBD1 | 18 | TRBV5-1